The clone carrying this T cell receptor beta chain was counted only a few times. No antigen is known for it. Compared with germline, one end of the junction differs, possibly owing to a read error. This record comes from a study of beta chain features in type 1 diabetes. Study-wide background: The patient and healthy donor groups were comparable for age, gender and cell yields.

Study conclusions and caveats: Possibly, sequencing cDNA over-represented cells that had high TCR expression levels. Whether TCRB rearrangement is influenced by HLA type went unresolved here. Type 1 diabetes patients had TCRB CDR3s that were shorter (moderately but significantly so) in all four CD4+ subsets.

Expressed TCRB transcripts got sequenced, as all isolated RNA was reverse transcribed. TCRdb keeps only in-frame clones here, not all; method: immunoSEQ multiplex PCR. Among about 370,000 clones listed, 9.6% were seen once. The length of the CDR3 is 14 residues. The V gene's germline CDR1 is MGHDK and CDR2 SYGVNS. Material for sequencing was central memory CD4+ T cells from blood. V is TRBV25-1 and J is TRBJ2-7; 7 nucleotides line up with TRBD1. This clonotype was sampled from a man aged 25-45 years with type 1 diabetes. In nucleotides, the CDR3 is TGTGCCAGCAGTGAATGGGCAGGGGGAGACGAGCAGCACTTC. As protein: CASSEWAGGDEQHF.